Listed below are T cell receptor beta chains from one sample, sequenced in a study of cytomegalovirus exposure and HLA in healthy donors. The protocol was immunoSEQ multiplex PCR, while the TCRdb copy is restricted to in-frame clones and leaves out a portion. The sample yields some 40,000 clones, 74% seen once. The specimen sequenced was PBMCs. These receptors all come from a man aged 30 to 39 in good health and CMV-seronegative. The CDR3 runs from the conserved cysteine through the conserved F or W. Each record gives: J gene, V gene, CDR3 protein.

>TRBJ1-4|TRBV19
CASSIGQGGEKLFF
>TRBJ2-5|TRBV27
CASSLYSGTGGRKTQYF
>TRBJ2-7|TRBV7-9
CASSLSPLAGGLNEQYF
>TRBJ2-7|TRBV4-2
CASSQEGTGYYEQYF
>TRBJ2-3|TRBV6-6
CASRSGQGPRDTQYF
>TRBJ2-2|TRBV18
CASSAPGTATGELFF
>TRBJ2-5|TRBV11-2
CASSRGLAAETQYF
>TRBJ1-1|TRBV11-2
CASSPAGVGTEAFF
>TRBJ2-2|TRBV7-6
CASSFWGRSDGELFF
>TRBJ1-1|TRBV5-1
CASTLAQGNTEAFF
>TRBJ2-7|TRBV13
CASSYRDRAYEQYF
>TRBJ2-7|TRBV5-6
CASSLGPGGSVEQYF
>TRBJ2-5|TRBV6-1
CASSATREGETQYF
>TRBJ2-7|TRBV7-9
CASSSEATYEQYF
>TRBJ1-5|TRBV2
CASSSGGAGNQPQHF
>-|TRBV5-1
CASSLGGRTGGLDEQYF
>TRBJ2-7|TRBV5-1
CASSRGTGDYEQYF
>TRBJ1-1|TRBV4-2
CASSRGRGGENTEAFF
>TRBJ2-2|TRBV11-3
CASSPSRGGTGELFF
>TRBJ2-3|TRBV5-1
CASSLLRGGAADTQYF
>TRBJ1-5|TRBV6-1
CASSAYGRGEDQPQHF
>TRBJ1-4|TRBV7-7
CASSSGGINEKLFF
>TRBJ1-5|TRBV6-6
CASSKTGNNQPQHF
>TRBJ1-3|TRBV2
CASRPASFGNTIYF
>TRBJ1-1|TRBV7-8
CASSLASGPNTEAFF
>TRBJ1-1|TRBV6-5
CASNPTGVTEAFF
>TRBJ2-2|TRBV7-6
CASSYTGGQAGELFF